A selection of T cell receptor beta chains follows, all from one sample in a study of blood T cell repertoires in COVID-19. Sequencing used immunoSEQ multiplex PCR; TCRdb keeps in-frame clones, though not all of them. In the table there are roughly 430,000 clones, roughly 84% of which are singletons. Sequences were obtained from PBMCs or T cells enriched from blood (not recorded which). The receptor source for this set is a woman aged 18 to 35 who had been exposed to COVID-19. CDR3s include the opening cysteine and the closing phenylalanine or tryptophan. The D gene is left open where the match is weak. The size entry is marked missing in some rows and otherwise reads once, few, many or a size class.

CDR3 length | D gene | clone size | J gene | V gene | CDR3 protein | CDR3 DNA
17 | TRBD1 | - | TRBJ1-3 | TRBV18 | CASSPMGQQISGNTIYF | TGTGCCAGCTCACCGATGGGACAGCAGATATCTGGAAACACCATATATTTT
16 | TRBD1 | few | TRBJ2-7 | TRBV6-4 | CASSDSVRGKEYEQYF | TGTGCCAGCAGTGACTCCGTCAGGGGGAAGGAATACGAGCAGTACTTC
14 | - | - | TRBJ2-7 | TRBV28 | CASSFQAISYEQYF | TGTGCCAGCAGTTTTCAAGCAATTAGTTACGAGCAGTACTTC
14 | TRBD2 | - | TRBJ2-1 | TRBV6-2/TRBV6-3 | CASSISGGAHEQFF | TGTGCCAGCAGCATAAGCGGGGGGGCACATGAGCAGTTCTTC
17 | TRBD2 | once | TRBJ2-7 | TRBV14 | CASSQGRTSGRIYEQYF | TGTGCCAGCAGCCAAGGAAGGACTAGCGGGAGAATCTACGAGCAGTACTTC
15 | TRBD2 | - | TRBJ2-1 | TRBV10-3 | CAITPTSGSAKEQFF | TGTGCCATCACTCCGACTAGCGGGAGTGCAAAGGAGCAGTTCTTC
11 | - | - | TRBJ1-4 | TRBV11-2 | CASKRGEKLFF | TGTGCCTCCAAGCGAGGAGAAAAACTGTTTTTT
14 | - | - | TRBJ2-7 | TRBV7-6 | CASSLERYSYEQYF | TGTGCCAGCAGCTTGGAGCGGTACTCCTACGAGCAGTACTTC
15 | TRBD1 | - | TRBJ2-1 | TRBV4-3 | CASRGTGGASDEQFF | TGCGCCAGCAGGGGGACAGGGGGCGCGTCGGATGAGCAGTTCTTC
17 | TRBD2 | - | TRBJ2-7 | TRBV2 | CASSVGTSGPSSYEQYF | TGTGCCAGCAGTGTCGGGACTAGCGGGCCTAGCTCCTACGAGCAGTACTTC
19 | TRBD2 | - | TRBJ2-2 | TRBV18 | CASSVRGAGGLRGTGELFF | TGTGCCAGCTCCGTAAGAGGAGCGGGAGGGCTCCGAGGCACCGGGGAGCTGTTTTTT
16 | - | - | TRBJ2-1 | TRBV7-2 | CASSLVGDFGRAEQFF | TGTGCCAGCAGCTTGGTGGGGGACTTCGGGCGGGCTGAGCAGTTCTTC
13 | TRBD2 | once | TRBJ2-7 | TRBV6-5 | CASLGGGTYEQYF | TGTGCCAGCCTTGGGGGAGGGACCTACGAGCAGTACTTC
14 | - | - | TRBJ2-3 | TRBV5-1 | CASAIGTSTDTQYF | TGCGCCAGCGCCATCGGGACTAGCACAGATACGCAGTATTTT
14 | TRBD1 | - | TRBJ2-7 | TRBV7-9 | CASSLGTGTYEQYF | TGTGCCAGCAGCCTCGGGACAGGGACCTACGAGCAGTACTTC
14 | - | - | TRBJ2-5 | TRBV4-1 | CASSQEMGQGTQYF | TGCGCCAGCAGCCAAGAGATGGGCCAGGGGACCCAGTACTTC
14 | - | - | TRBJ1-2 | TRBV19 | CASSIWREANGYTF | TGTGCCAGTAGTATATGGAGGGAGGCCAATGGCTACACCTTC
15 | TRBD1 | - | TRBJ2-7 | TRBV6-1 | CASSEGTGISYEQYF | TGTGCCAGCAGTGAAGGGACAGGGATCTCCTACGAGCAGTACTTC
15 | TRBD2 | - | TRBJ2-5 | TRBV6-2/TRBV6-3 | CASSYSSSGGETQYF | TGTGCCAGCAGTTACTCGAGTAGCGGGGGAGAGACCCAGTACTTC
15 | TRBD1 | - | TRBJ1-6 | TRBV7-9 | CASSSEGARGSPLHF | TGTGCCAGCAGCTCCGAGGGGGCCAGGGGTTCACCCCTCCACTTT
15 | TRBD1 | - | TRBJ2-7 | TRBV4-3 | CASSKGQGAAYEQYF | TGCGCCAGCAGCAAGGGACAGGGGGCGGCCTACGAGCAGTACTTC
12 | - | - | TRBJ2-2 | TRBV30 | CAWTGNTGELFF | TGTGCCTGGACAGGGAACACCGGGGAGCTGTTTTTT
15 | TRBD1 | - | TRBJ1-1 | TRBV4-3 | CASSQGTGKLDEAFF | TGCGCCAGCAGCCAGGGGACAGGAAAGCTTGATGAAGCTTTCTTT
15 | TRBD2 | - | TRBJ2-1 | TRBV4-1 | CASSPGLAGIHEQFF | TGCGCCAGCAGCCCCGGACTAGCGGGAATCCATGAGCAGTTCTTC
17 | - | - | TRBJ1-5 | TRBV28 | CASSLPQGRGLNQPQHF | TGTGCCAGCAGTTTACCCCAGGGGAGAGGTCTCAATCAGCCCCAGCATTTT
12 | TRBD1 | - | TRBJ1-1 | TRBV28 | CASRRRTGRTFF | TGTGCCAGCAGACGACGGACAGGGAGAACTTTCTTT
12 | TRBD1 | - | TRBJ1-2 | TRBV7-9 | CASTRTGEGYTF | TGTGCCAGCACCCGGACAGGGGAAGGCTACACCTTC
17 | - | - | TRBJ2-7 | TRBV14 | CASSQGLPPLGSYEQYF | TGTGCCAGCAGCCAAGGACTCCCTCCCCTCGGATCCTACGAGCAGTACTTC
13 | - | - | TRBJ1-1 | TRBV13 | CASSGWGVAEAFF | TGTGCCAGCAGCGGATGGGGAGTTGCTGAAGCTTTCTTT
15 | TRBD1 | - | TRBJ2-7 | TRBV6-6 | CASRDAGQGAAEQYF | TGTGCCAGCAGAGACGCGGGACAGGGGGCCGCCGAGCAGTACTTC
12 | - | - | TRBJ1-2 | TRBV7-9 | CASHRVGHGYTF | TGTGCCAGCCACAGGGTTGGACATGGCTACACCTTC
14 | - | few | TRBJ1-2 | TRBV29-1 | CSVEEGQGKGGYTF | TGCAGCGTTGAAGAGGGGCAGGGAAAGGGCGGCTACACCTTC
15 | TRBD1 | - | TRBJ1-3 | TRBV28 | CASSSPGQGENTIYF | TGTGCCAGCAGTTCCCCAGGGCAGGGGGAAAACACCATATATTTT
13 | - | - | TRBJ1-2 | TRBV6-5 | CASSRARDYGYTF | TGTGCCAGCAGTCGGGCGCGGGACTATGGCTACACCTTC
16 | - | many | TRBJ1-4 | TRBV5-1 | CASSLEGRGTNEKLFF | TGCGCCAGCAGCTTGGAGGGGAGGGGGACTAATGAAAAACTGTTTTTT
19 | TRBD2 | - | TRBJ2-5 | TRBV15 | CATSRPGLAGGNPGETQYF | TGTGCCACCAGCAGACCCGGACTAGCGGGGGGCAATCCCGGAGAGACCCAGTACTTC
14 | - | - | TRBJ2-7 | TRBV29-1 | CSVEGVQGMDEQYF | TGCAGCGTTGAGGGTGTCCAGGGGATGGACGAGCAGTACTTC
14 | - | - | TRBJ2-7 | TRBV28 | CASSLAGNPYEQYF | TGTGCCAGCAGTTTGGCAGGGAACCCCTACGAGCAGTACTTC
12 | - | - | TRBJ2-3 | TRBV5-4 | CASSYGPDTQYF | TGTGCCAGCAGCTACGGTCCAGATACGCAGTATTTT
13 | - | - | TRBJ1-5 | TRBV27 | CASSRDSNQPQHF | TGTGCCAGCAGCCGCGATAGCAATCAGCCCCAGCATTTT
13 | - | - | TRBJ2-1 | TRBV2 | CASGESPDNEQFF | TGTGCCAGCGGGGAGAGTCCCGACAATGAGCAGTTCTTC
15 | - | - | TRBJ2-3 | TRBV7-6 | CASSGPGTSTDTQYF | TGTGCCAGCAGCGGACCGGGAACCAGCACAGATACGCAGTATTTT
15 | - | - | TRBJ1-6 | TRBV7-9 | CASSLSQLGNSPLHF | TGTGCCAGCAGCTTAAGTCAGCTCGGGAATTCACCCCTCCACTTT
17 | TRBD2 | - | TRBJ2-1 | TRBV3-1/TRBV3-2 | CASSQRLAGGPYNEQFF | TGTGCCAGCAGCCAGAGACTAGCGGGTGGCCCCTACAATGAGCAGTTCTTC
18 | TRBD2 | once | TRBJ2-5 | TRBV11-2 | CASSWGLAGGFGSETQYF | TGTGCCAGCAGCTGGGGACTAGCGGGGGGGTTTGGGTCAGAGACCCAGTACTTC
13 | - | - | TRBJ1-2 | TRBV6-2/TRBV6-3 | CASSTAGNYGYTF | TGTGCCAGCAGTACGGCAGGGAACTATGGCTACACCTTC
14 | TRBD1 | - | TRBJ1-2 | TRBV18 | CASLGQGPNYGYTF | TGTGCCAGCCTGGGACAGGGGCCTAACTATGGCTACACCTTC
17 | TRBD1 | - | TRBJ1-2 | TRBV4-3 | CASSQDTSRTGGYGYTF | TGCGCCAGCAGCCAAGATACTTCGAGGACAGGGGGCTATGGCTACACCTTC
16 | - | - | TRBJ1-6 | TRBV18 | CASSPSMGLYNSPLHF | TGTGCCAGCTCACCTAGTATGGGACTTTATAATTCACCCCTCCACTTT